This T cell receptor beta chain was identified during a study of T cell responses to AZD1222 COVID-19 vaccine (dated by TCRdb to the early 2020s). With regard to the full study: A total of under 250 trial participants underwent TCR sequencing, of whom about 210 had received two doses of AZD1222 and some 26 had received two doses of the MenACWY control vaccine. Trial participants were enrolled into age subgroups of 18-55, 56-69 and 70-plus years, which contained about 150, 28 and 57 TCR-sequenced participants, respectively. Study-level results and caveats: Most participants were white British and females outnumbered males, and the authors suggested that clonal diversity may have been underestimated. Conclusions about previously exposed vaccinees are limited because only six or seven AZD1222 recipients were SARS-CoV-2 seropositive at baseline. After two AZD1222 doses, both the breadth and the depth of spike-specific TCRs were significantly higher than at day 0 and than in MenACWY recipients. No day 14 peak-response samples were available, so repertoires were characterized only after the peak T cell response. In the small 56-69-year group, the increase in depth fell short of significance, most likely because of low power. Vaccine-associated CD4 TCRs spanned the whole spike protein, with dominant responses in regions 160-218 and 743-854. Reportedly, close to half of the unique spike-specific TCRs recognized epitopes lying outside the regions that are mutated in the B.1.351 and B.1.1.7 variants.

The CDR3 starts with the cysteine, ends with the phenylalanine, and has 13 residues. The retained sequence is limited to the CDR3, 39 bases, with the frame set at the first base. The CDR3 regions of human TCRbeta chains were subjected to immunosequencing. The published analysis was carried out like this. TCRs in the repertoires were compared against a reference library of SARS-CoV-2-specific TCRs that had been generated with the MIRA antigen-specificity platform. Breadth was defined as the fraction of unique TCRs that were SARS-CoV-2-associated, and depth was defined as the fraction of total T cells that were SARS-CoV-2-associated. Using the MIRA data, each spike-specific TCR was mapped to the spike region that the TCR reacts to and placed in a CD4 or CD8 class. Log10-transformed breadth and depth values were compared by one-way ANOVA with Sidak's multiple comparisons tests. The source is immuneACCESS, and TCRdb retained only in-frame sequences with V and J called. Part of the clones is not carried over; for the studies checked, unresolved V genes explain less than half of this, and the remainder is unexplained. The V and J calls and clone size are taken from that table; D and trimming were inferred from the DNA. Present in this sample are about 110,000 clones, roughly 90% of which were seen just once. Around 16% of the sample is held by the ten biggest clonotypes.

About this clone: The target of this receptor is not known. Base-call qualities are not available, and no considerably larger clone is one nucleotide away.

The meaning of the sample's time point label: about 28 days (+/-7) after the second vaccine dose. AZD1222 recipients whose second dose came at about 4 weeks and those whose second dose came at about 12 weeks were combined into one group, since spike-specific TCR depth and breadth did not differ between the two schedules. Samples from vaccinated people were obtained from the UK trials COV001 and COV002, which included a single-blind randomized controlled phase 2/3 trial of AZD1222 (ChAdOx1 nCoV-19) in healthy adults. For TCRbeta chain sequencing, PBMC samples from trial participants were taken at day 0 and at day 28 after the second dose.

The sequence derives from an adult who received the AZD1222 COVID-19 vaccine. Sequences were derived from peripheral blood, sampled 28 days after the second AZD1222 dose. Rearrangement joined TRBV21-1 to TRBJ2-7. TRBV21-1 is reported as a pseudogene. Here the CDR3 is given as CASSTSLSYEQYF. In nucleotide form, the sequence is TGTGCCAGCAGCACCTCGCTGTCGTACGAGCAGTACTTC.